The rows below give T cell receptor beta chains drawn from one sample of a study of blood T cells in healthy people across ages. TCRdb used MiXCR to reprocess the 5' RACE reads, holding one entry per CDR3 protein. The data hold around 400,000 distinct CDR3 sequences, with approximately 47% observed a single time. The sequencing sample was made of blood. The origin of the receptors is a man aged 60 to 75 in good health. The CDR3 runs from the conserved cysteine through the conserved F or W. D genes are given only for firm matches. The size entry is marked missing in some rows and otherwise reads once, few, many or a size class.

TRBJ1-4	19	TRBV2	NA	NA	CASSERAPGSRGPNEKLFF	TGTGCCAGCAGTGAAAGGGCCCCCGGGTCCCGGGGACCTAATGAAAAACTGTTTTTT
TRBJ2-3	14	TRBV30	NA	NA	CAWSGDLRTDTQYF	TGTGCCTGGAGTGGAGATCTTCGCACAGATACGCAGTATTTT
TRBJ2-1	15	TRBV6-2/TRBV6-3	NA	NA	CASSYLGPNQGEQFF	TGTGCCAGCAGTTACCTGGGACCGAATCAGGGTGAGCAGTTCTTC
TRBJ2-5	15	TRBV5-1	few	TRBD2	CASSRGTSGLETQYF	TGCGCCAGCAGCCGCGGGACTAGCGGGTTGGAGACCCAGTACTTC
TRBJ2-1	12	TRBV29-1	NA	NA	CSVEGDGAGLFF	TGCAGCGTTGAAGGGGATGGGGCCGGTCTGTTCTTC
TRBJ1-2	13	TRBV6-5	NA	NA	CASSFSGLNGYTF	TGTGCCAGCAGCTTTTCGGGGCTCAATGGCTACACCTTC
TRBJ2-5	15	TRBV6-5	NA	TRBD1	CASNPRTGAGETQYF	TGTGCCAGCAACCCCCGGACAGGAGCTGGGGAGACCCAGTACTTC
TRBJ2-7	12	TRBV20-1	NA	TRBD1	CSRPDRGHEQYF	TGCAGCAGACCGGACAGGGGCCACGAGCAGTACTTC
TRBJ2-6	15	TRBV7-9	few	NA	CASSHGGSGANVLTF	TGTGCCAGCAGTCACGGCGGCTCTGGGGCCAACGTCCTGACTTTC
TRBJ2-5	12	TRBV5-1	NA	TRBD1	CAGSVGQGAQYF	TGCGCCGGCAGCGTTGGACAGGGAGCGCAGTACTTC
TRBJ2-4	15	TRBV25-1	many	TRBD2	CASTPGTSGRDIQYF	TGTGCCAGCACCCCAGGGACTAGCGGGAGAGACATTCAGTACTTC
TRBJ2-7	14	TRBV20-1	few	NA	CSAAIRGWNNEQYF	TGCAGTGCTGCTATCAGGGGATGGAACAATGAGCAGTACTTC
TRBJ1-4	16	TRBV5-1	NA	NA	CASSFSGAATNEKLFF	TGCGCCAGCAGCTTCTCAGGGGCAGCAACTAATGAAAAACTGTTTTTT
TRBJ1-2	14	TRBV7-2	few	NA	CASTRTGLNYGYTF	TGTGCCAGCACCCGAACGGGGCTTAACTATGGCTACACCTTC
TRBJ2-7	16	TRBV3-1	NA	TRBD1	CASSLRPGQGGYEQYF	TGTGCCAGCAGCTTACGTCCGGGACAGGGAGGCTACGAGCAGTACTTC
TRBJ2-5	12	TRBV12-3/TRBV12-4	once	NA	CASSQGFETQYF	TGTGCCAGCAGTCAGGGTTTCGAGACCCAGTACTTC
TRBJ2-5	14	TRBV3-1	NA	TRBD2	CASSLTSAGETQYF	TGTGCCAGCAGCCTGACTAGCGCGGGGGAAACCCAGTACTTC
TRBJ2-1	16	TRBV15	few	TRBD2	CATSSGPSGSYNEQFF	TGTGCCACCAGCAGTGGGCCTAGCGGCTCCTACAATGAGCAGTTCTTC
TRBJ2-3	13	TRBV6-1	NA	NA	CASSVTGPDTQYF	TGTGCCAGCAGTGTAACGGGTCCCGATACGCAGTATTTT
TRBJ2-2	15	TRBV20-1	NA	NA	CSARVDRRNTGELFF	TGCAGTGCTAGAGTTGACAGGAGGAACACCGGGGAGCTGTTTTTT
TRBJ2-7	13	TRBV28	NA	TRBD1	CASSADRDGEQYF	TGTGCCAGCAGTGCAGACAGGGACGGCGAGCAGTACTTC
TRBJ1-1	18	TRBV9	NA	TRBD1	CASSVGPRTGGWNTEAFF	TGTGCCAGCAGCGTAGGTCCTCGGACAGGGGGCTGGAACACTGAAGCTTTCTTT
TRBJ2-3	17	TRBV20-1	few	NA	CSARPRGRGMRLDTQYF	TGCAGTGCTAGACCCAGAGGGCGGGGTATGCGGCTGGATACGCAGTATTTT
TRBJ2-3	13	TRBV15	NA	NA	CATRTQFTDTQYF	TGTGCCACCAGAACCCAATTCACAGATACGCAGTATTTT
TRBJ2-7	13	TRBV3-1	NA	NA	CASSAWGVYEQYF	TGTGCCAGCAGCGCTTGGGGCGTCTACGAGCAGTACTTC
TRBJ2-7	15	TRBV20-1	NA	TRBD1	CSARDPRGSSYEQYF	TGCAGTGCTAGAGACCCCAGGGGGAGCTCCTACGAGCAGTACTTC
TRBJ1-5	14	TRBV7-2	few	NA	CASSTSFAEQPQHF	TGTGCCAGCAGCACCAGTTTCGCGGAGCAGCCCCAGCATTTT
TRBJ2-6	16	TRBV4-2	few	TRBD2	CASMGEGMRGANVLTF	TGTGCCAGCATGGGGGAGGGGATGAGAGGGGCCAACGTCCTGACTTTC
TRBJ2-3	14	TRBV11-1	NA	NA	CASSKNTKGDTQYF	TGTGCCAGCAGCAAAAATACGAAGGGAGATACGCAGTATTTT
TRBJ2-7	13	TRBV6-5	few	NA	CATQAGPSYEQYF	TGTGCCACCCAGGCTGGGCCCAGCTACGAGCAGTACTTC
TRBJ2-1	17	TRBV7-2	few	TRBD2	CASSLVKRGGSYNEQFF	TGTGCCAGCAGCTTAGTGAAGCGGGGGGGCTCCTACAATGAGCAGTTCTTC